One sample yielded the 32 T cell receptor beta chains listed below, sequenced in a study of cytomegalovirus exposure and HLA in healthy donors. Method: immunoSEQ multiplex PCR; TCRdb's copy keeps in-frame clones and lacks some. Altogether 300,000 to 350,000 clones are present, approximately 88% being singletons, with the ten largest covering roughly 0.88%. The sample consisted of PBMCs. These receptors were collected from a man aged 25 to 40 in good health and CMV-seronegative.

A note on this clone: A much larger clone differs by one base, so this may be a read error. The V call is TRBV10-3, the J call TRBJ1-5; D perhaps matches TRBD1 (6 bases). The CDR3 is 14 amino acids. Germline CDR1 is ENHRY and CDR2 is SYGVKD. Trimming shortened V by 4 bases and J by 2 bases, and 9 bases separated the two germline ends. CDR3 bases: TGTGCCATCAGTGCTGGGGGCGGCAATCAGCCCCAGCATTTT. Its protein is CAISAGGGNQPQHF.

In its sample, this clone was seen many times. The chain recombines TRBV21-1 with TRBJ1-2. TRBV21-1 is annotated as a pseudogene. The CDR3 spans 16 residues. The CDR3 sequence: CASTNDPGGHRYGYTF. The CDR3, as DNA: TGTGCCAGCACCAACGATCCGGGGGGCCATAGGTATGGCTACACCTTC.

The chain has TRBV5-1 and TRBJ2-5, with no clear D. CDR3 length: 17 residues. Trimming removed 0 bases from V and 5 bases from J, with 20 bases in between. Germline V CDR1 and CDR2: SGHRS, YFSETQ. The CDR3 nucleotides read TGCGCCAGCAGCTTGGAACGAGACGAAGCCGGGTGGGAGACCCAGTACTTC. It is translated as CASSLERDEAGWETQYF. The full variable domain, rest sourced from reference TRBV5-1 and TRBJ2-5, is KAGVTQTPRYLIKTRGQQVTLSCSPISGHRSVSWYQQTPGQGLQFLFEYFSETQRNKGNFPGRFSGRQFSNSRSEMNVSTLELGDSALYLCASSLERDEAGWETQYFGPGTRLLVL.

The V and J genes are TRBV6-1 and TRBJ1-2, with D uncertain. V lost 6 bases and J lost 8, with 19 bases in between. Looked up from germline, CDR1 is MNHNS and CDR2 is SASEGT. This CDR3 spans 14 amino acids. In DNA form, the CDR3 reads TGTGCCAGCAGGGTCCGCGGGGTTATCGGGGGCTACACCTTC. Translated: CASRVRGVIGGYTF.

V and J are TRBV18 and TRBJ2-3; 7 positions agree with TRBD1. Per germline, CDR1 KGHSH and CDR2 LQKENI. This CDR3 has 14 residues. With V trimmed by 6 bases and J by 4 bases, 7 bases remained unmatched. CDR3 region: CASSPSQGSDTQYF. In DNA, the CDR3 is TGTGCCAGCTCGCCATCACAGGGGTCAGATACGCAGTATTTT. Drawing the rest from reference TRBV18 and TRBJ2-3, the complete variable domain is NAGVMQNPRHLVRRRGQEARLRCSPMKGHSHVYWYRQLPEEGLKFMVYLQKENIIDESGMPKERFSAEFPKEGPSILRIQQVVRGDSAAYFCASSPSQGSDTQYFGPGTRLTVL.

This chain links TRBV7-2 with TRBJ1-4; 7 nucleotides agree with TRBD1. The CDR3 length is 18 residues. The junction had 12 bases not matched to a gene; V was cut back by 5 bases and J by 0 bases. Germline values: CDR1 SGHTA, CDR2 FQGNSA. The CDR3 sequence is CASSPTRTGLTTNEKLFF. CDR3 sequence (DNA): TGTGCCAGCAGCCCCACCAGGACAGGCTTGACAACTAATGAAAAACTGTTTTTT.

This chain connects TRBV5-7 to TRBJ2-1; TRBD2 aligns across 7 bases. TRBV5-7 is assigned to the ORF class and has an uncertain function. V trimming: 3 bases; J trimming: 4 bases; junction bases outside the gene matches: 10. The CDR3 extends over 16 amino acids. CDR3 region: CASSYLAVTPYNEQFF. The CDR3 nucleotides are TGTGCCAGCAGCTACCTAGCGGTTACCCCTTACAATGAGCAGTTCTTC.

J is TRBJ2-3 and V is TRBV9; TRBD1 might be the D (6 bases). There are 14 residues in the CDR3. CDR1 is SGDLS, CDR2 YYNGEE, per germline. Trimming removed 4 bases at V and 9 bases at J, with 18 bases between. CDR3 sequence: CASSLTDSPRTQYF. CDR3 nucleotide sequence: TGTGCCAGCAGCTTAACGGACAGTCCAAGAACGCAGTATTTT.

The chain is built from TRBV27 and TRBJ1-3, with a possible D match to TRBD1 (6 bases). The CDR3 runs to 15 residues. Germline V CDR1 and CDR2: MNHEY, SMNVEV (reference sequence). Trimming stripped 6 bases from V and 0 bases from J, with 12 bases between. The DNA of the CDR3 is TGTGCCAGCAGGACTGCAGGGGACTCTGGAAACACCATATATTTT. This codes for CASRTAGDSGNTIYF.

In DNA form, the CDR3 reads TGCAGTGCTCCCCTATCCTACGAGCAGTACTTC. This sequence encodes CSAPLSYEQYF. The rearrangement uses TRBV20-1 and TRBJ2-7, with D unresolved. V was clipped by 5 bases and J by 1 base, with 6 bases between them. Germline values: CDR1 DFQATT, CDR2 SNEGSKA (reference sequence). The CDR3 extends over 11 amino acids.

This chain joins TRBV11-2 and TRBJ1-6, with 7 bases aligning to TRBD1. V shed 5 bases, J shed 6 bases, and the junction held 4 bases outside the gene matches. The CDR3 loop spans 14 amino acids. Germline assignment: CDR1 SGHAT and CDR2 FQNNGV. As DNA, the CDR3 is TGTGCCAGCAGCGTGGACAGGTCTAATTCACCCCTCCACTTT. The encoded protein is CASSVDRSNSPLHF.

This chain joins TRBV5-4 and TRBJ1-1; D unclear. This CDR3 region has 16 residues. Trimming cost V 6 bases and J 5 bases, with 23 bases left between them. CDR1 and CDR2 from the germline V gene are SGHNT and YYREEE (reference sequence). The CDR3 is CASNSGPGGPRTEAFF. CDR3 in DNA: TGTGCCAGCAACTCCGGCCCGGGAGGGCCTAGAACTGAAGCTTTCTTT.

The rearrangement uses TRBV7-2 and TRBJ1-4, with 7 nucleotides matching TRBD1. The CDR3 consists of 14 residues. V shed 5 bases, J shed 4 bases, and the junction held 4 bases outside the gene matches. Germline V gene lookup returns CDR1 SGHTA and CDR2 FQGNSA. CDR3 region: CASSPRGDNEKLFF. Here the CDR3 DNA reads TGTGCCAGCAGCCCCAGGGGGGATAATGAAAAACTGTTTTTT.

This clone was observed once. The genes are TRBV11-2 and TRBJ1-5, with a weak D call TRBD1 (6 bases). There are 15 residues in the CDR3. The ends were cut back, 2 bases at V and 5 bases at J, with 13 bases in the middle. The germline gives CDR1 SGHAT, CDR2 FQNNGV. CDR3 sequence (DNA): TGTGCCAGCAGCTTATCCGGGACACCAGATCAGCCCCAGCATTTT. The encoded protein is CASSLSGTPDQPQHF.

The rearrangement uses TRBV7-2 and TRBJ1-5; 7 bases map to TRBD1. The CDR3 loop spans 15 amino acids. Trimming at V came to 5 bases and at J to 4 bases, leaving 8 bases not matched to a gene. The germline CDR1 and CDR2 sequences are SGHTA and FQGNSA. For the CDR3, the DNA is TGTGCCAGCAGCCGTAGACAGGGCAGGAATCAGCCCCAGCATTTT. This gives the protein CASSRRQGRNQPQHF.

Here the CDR3 reads CASSFMNTEAFF. The CDR3 DNA sequence: TGTGCCAGCAGCTTTATGAACACTGAAGCTTTCTTT. The J gene is TRBJ1-1, the V gene TRBV11-2; D not resolved. The CDR3 sequence is 12 residues long. In germline, CDR1 is SGHAT, CDR2 FQNNGV. Deletions cut 3 bases from V and 0 bases from J, with 2 bases between.

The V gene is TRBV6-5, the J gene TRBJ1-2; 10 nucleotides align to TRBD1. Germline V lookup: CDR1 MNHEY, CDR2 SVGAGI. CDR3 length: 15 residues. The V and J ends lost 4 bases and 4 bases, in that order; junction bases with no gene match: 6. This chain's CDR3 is CASSSATGGSYGYTF. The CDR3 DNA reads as TGTGCCAGCAGTTCCGCGACAGGGGGCAGCTATGGCTACACCTTC.

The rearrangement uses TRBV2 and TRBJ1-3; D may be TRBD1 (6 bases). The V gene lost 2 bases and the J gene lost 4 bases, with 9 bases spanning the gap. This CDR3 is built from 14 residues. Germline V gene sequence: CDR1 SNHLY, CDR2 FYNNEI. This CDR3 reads CASSEPGAGNTIYF. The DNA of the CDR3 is TGTGCCAGCAGTGAACCAGGGGCAGGAAACACCATATATTTT.

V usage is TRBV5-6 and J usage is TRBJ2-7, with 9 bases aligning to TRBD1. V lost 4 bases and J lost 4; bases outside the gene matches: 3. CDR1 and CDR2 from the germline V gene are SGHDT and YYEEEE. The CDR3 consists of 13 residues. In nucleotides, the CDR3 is TGTGCCAGCAGCACGGACAGGGGATACGAGCAGTACTTC. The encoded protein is CASSTDRGYEQYF.

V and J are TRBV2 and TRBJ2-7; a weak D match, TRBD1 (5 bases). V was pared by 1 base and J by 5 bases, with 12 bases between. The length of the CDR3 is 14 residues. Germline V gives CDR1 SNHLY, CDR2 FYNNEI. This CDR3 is CASSEGQGIHEQYF. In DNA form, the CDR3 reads TGTGCCAGCAGTGAAGGGCAGGGAATCCACGAGCAGTACTTC.

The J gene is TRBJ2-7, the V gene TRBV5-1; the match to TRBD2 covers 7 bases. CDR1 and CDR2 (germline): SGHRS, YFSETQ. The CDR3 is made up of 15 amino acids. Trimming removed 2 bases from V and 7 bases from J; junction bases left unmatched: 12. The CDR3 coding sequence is TGCGCCAGCAGCTTAGATGAGGCGGGGGTGAGGGAGCAGTACTTC. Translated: CASSLDEAGVREQYF.

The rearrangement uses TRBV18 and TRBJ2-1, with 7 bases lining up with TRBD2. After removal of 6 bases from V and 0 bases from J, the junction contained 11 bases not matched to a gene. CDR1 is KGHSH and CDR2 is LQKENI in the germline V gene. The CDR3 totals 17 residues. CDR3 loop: CASSNIQRESSYNEQFF. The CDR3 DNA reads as TGTGCCAGCTCTAACATCCAGCGGGAAAGCTCCTACAATGAGCAGTTCTTC. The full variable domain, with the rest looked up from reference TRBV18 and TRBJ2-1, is NAGVMQNPRHLVRRRGQEARLRCSPMKGHSHVYWYRQLPEEGLKFMVYLQKENIIDESGMPKERFSAEFPKEGPSILRIQQVVRGDSAAYFCASSNIQRESSYNEQFFGPGTRLTVL.

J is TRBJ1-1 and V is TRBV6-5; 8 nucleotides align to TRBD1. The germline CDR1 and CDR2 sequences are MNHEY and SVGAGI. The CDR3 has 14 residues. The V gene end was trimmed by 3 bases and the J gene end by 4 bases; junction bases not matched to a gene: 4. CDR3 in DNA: TGTGCCAGCAGTTATGACAGGGGATTCACTGAAGCTTTCTTT. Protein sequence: CASSYDRGFTEAFF.

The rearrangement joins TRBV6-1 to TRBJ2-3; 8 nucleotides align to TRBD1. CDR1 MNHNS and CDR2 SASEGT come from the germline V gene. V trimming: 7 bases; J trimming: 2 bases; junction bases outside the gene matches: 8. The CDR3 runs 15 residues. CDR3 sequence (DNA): TGTGCCAGCAACCCAGGGGGCAGTGTCACAGATACGCAGTATTTT. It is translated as CASNPGGSVTDTQYF.

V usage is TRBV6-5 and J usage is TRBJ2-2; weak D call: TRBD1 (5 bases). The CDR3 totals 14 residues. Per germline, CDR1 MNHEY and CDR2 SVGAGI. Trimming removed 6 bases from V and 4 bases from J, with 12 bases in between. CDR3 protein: CASRLQTVTGELFF. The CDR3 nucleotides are TGTGCCAGCAGGCTCCAGACAGTCACCGGGGAGCTGTTTTTT.

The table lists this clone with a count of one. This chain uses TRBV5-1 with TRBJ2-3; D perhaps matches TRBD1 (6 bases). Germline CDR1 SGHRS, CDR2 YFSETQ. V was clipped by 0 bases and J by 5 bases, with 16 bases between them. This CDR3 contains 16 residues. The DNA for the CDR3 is TGCGCCAGCAGCTTGGTCCTCTCAGGGGCCGGAGATACGCAGTATTTT. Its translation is CASSLVLSGAGDTQYF. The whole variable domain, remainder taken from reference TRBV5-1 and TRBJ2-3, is KAGVTQTPRYLIKTRGQQVTLSCSPISGHRSVSWYQQTPGQGLQFLFEYFSETQRNKGNFPGRFSGRQFSNSRSEMNVSTLELGDSALYLCASSLVLSGAGDTQYFGPGTRLTVL.

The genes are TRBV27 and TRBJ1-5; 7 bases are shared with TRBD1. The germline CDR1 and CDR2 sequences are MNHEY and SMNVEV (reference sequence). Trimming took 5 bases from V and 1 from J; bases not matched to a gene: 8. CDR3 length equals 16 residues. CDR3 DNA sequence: TGTGCCAGCAGTATGATAGGGACAGAGAGCAATCAGCCCCAGCATTTT. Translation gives CASSMIGTESNQPQHF.

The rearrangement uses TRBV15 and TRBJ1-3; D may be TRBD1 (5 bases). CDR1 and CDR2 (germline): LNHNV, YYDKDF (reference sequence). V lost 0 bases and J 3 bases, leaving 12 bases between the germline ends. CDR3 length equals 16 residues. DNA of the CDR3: TGTGCCACCAGCAGAGAGCAGGGTAATATTGGAAACACCATATATTTT. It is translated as CATSREQGNIGNTIYF.

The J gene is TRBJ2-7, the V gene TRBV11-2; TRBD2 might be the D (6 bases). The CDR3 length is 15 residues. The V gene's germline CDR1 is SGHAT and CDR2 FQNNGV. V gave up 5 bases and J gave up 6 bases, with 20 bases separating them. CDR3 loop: CASSQSGGIFLEQYF. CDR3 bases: TGTGCCAGCAGCCAGAGCGGAGGGATTTTTCTCGAGCAGTACTTC.

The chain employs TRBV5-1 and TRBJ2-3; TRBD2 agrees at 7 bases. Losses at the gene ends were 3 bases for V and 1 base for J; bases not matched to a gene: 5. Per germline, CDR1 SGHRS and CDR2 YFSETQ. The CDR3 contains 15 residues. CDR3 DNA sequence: TGCGCCAGCAGCTGGGGGGGTACCCGCACAGATACGCAGTATTTT. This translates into CASSWGGTRTDTQYF.

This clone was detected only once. This chain's CDR3 is CASSKTGSGVNTEAFF. CDR3 nucleotide sequence: TGTGCCAGCAGCAAAACCGGGTCCGGGGTAAACACTGAAGCTTTCTTT. The gene calls are TRBV7-6 and TRBJ1-1, with D unclear. The CDR3 runs to 16 residues. V lost 5 bases and J lost 2, with 18 bases in between. Germline V gene lookup returns CDR1 SGHVS and CDR2 FNYEAQ.

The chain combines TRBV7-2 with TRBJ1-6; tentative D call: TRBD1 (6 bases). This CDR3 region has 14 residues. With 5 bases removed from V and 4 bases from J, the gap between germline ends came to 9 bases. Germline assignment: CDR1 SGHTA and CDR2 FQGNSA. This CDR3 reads CASSMDSYNSPLHF. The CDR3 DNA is TGTGCCAGCAGCATGGACAGTTATAATTCACCCCTCCACTTT.